A single T cell receptor beta chain is shown here with its context. Its target is unknown. The sequence runs out 3 residues before the end of the CDR3; the remainder is reconstructed from the germline J gene. This sample was taken from a study of T cells in women clearing cervical HPV infection. As for the study in general: Donors had HPV16-related CIN3 or worse; 2 had invasive cancer. Controls gave blood once infection was undetectable; cases at lesion identification.

The repertoire was sequenced with immunoSEQ multiplex PCR; TCRdb's copy has only in-frame clones and lacks some. The sample table includes around 23,000 clones. Study-wide results and caveats: CIN3+ cases had significantly higher TCR repertoire richness than controls, but evenness did not differ. Associations may precede or follow infection; HPV-specific or memory T cells were not isolated.

The CDR3 has 15 amino acids. CDR1 and CDR2 (germline): LGHNA, YNFKEQ. The J segment lost 6 bases and the V segment lost 4 bases, leaving 12 bases of the junction unmatched. The receptor was derived from a woman between 18 and 69 years old with a cervical HPV16 infection that either progressed to CIN3+ or cleared (not recorded which). The sample consisted of blood buffy coat. V is TRBV4-2 and J is TRBJ2-7; 7 positions agree with TRBD1. This CDR3 reads CASSRQTGTYSEQYF. The covered CDR3 bases are TGTGCCAGCAGCCGCCAGACAGGGACCTATTCCGAG.